This entry lists 12 T cell receptor beta chains sequenced from one sample in a study of T cell responses to AZD1222 COVID-19 vaccine. Assay used: immunoSEQ multiplex PCR; TCRdb lists only in-frame clones, some missing. The sample lists about 68,000 clones; about nine tenths were seen once. This specimen was peripheral blood, taken on day 0 of AZD1222 vaccination. Receptors were obtained from an adult in good health.

J is TRBJ1-6 and V is TRBV5-1; D unclear. This CDR3 has 14 amino acids. Per the germline V gene, CDR1 is SGHRS and CDR2 is YFSETQ. V was shortened by 1 base and J by 6 bases, with 8 bases between the two germline ends. This CDR3 is CASSLTAVNSPLHF. The CDR3 DNA sequence: TGCGCCAGCAGCTTGACGGCAGTTAATTCACCCCTCCACTTT.

The CDR3 bases are TGTGCCAGCAGCGAAGGGACAGGGTGGTACGAGCAGTACTTC. Translated, it gives CASSEGTGWYEQYF. This chain links TRBV11-1 with TRBJ2-7, with TRBD1 matching 9 bases. CDR1 and CDR2 (germline): SGHAT, FQDESV (reference sequence). V shed 5 bases, J shed 4 bases, and the junction held 6 bases outside the gene matches. CDR3 size: 14 residues.

The chain recombines TRBV4-2 with TRBJ1-5; D unresolved. Germline CDR1 LGHNA, CDR2 YNFKEQ. Trimming removed 1 base from V and 13 bases from J, with 14 bases in between. The CDR3 is 13 amino acids. Here the CDR3 reads CASSQAAGSKQHF. CDR3 DNA sequence: TGTGCCAGCAGCCAAGCGGCGGGAAGCAAGCAGCATTTT.

The V call is TRBV19, the J call TRBJ2-3, with 13 bases identical to TRBD2. V trimming: 5 bases; J trimming: 4 bases; junction bases outside the gene matches: 18. The V gene's germline CDR1 is LNHDA and CDR2 SQIVND (reference sequence). This CDR3 contains 20 residues. The CDR3: CASSPSPSGTSGAASDTQYF. Here the CDR3 DNA reads TGTGCCAGTAGTCCTTCTCCATCCGGGACTAGCGGGGCCGCCTCAGATACGCAGTATTTT. The whole variable domain, filled in from reference TRBV19 and TRBJ2-3, reads DGGITQSPKYLFRKEGQNVTLSCEQNLNHDAMYWYRQDPGQGLRLIYYSQIVNDFQKGDIAEGYSVSREKKESFPLTVTSAQKNPTAFYLCASSPSPSGTSGAASDTQYFGPGTRLTVL.

The chain has TRBV29-1 and TRBJ2-7, with TRBD2 as a possible D gene (5 bases). CDR1 is SQVTM, CDR2 ANQGSEA, per germline. V lost 1 base, J lost 8 bases, and 9 bases lay in between. This CDR3 spans 11 amino acids. The CDR3 sequence: CSVEVGEQQYF. The CDR3 bases are TGCAGCGTTGAAGTCGGGGAGCAGCAGTACTTC.

The chain combines TRBV7-2 with TRBJ2-6; D remains ambiguous. V lost 2 bases, J lost 1 base, and 3 bases lay in between. The CDR3 covers 14 residues. Germline loops: CDR1 SGHTA, CDR2 FQGNSA. This CDR3 reads CASSLTSGANVLTF. The CDR3, as DNA: TGTGCCAGCAGCTTAACTTCTGGGGCCAACGTCCTGACTTTC.

The rearrangement uses TRBV5-1 and TRBJ2-7; a weak D match, TRBD1 (6 bases). Deletions cut 3 bases from V and 6 bases from J, with 22 bases between. The germline gives CDR1 SGHRS, CDR2 YFSETQ. The CDR3 loop spans 16 amino acids. As DNA, the CDR3 is TGCGCCAGCAGCTACGATCTACAGGGTGCCCAGGGCGAGCAGTACTTC. It encodes CASSYDLQGAQGEQYF. The whole variable domain, remainder taken from reference TRBV5-1 and TRBJ2-7, is KAGVTQTPRYLIKTRGQQVTLSCSPISGHRSVSWYQQTPGQGLQFLFEYFSETQRNKGNFPGRFSGRQFSNSRSEMNVSTLELGDSALYLCASSYDLQGAQGEQYFGPGTRLTVT.

The chain is built from TRBV4-1 and TRBJ2-7; D gene uncertain. This CDR3 region has 15 residues. Trimming removed 0 bases at V and 0 bases at J, with 9 bases between. Germline V gives CDR1 MGHRA, CDR2 YSYEKL. For the CDR3, the DNA is TGCGCCAGCAGCCAAGAAGGCGGCAGCTCCTACGAGCAGTACTTC. Its translation: CASSQEGGSSYEQYF.

This rearrangement joins TRBV5-1 to TRBJ2-1, with 8 bases matching TRBD2. This CDR3 has 16 residues. Germline CDR1 reads SGHRS; CDR2 reads YFSETQ. Unmatched junction bases numbered 10, after V lost 2 bases and J lost 6 bases. In DNA form, the CDR3 reads TGCGCCAGCAGCTTCAAAGCGGGGGTTAATTTCAATGAGCAGTTCTTC. This gives the protein CASSFKAGVNFNEQFF. The full variable domain, with the rest looked up from reference TRBV5-1 and TRBJ2-1, is KAGVTQTPRYLIKTRGQQVTLSCSPISGHRSVSWYQQTPGQGLQFLFEYFSETQRNKGNFPGRFSGRQFSNSRSEMNVSTLELGDSALYLCASSFKAGVNFNEQFFGPGTRLTVL.

Only a few counts were recorded for this clone. The genes are TRBV7-8 and TRBJ2-1, with 7 bases aligning to TRBD2. V gave up 2 bases and J gave up 15 bases; unmatched junction bases: 10. From germline, CDR1 is SGHVS and CDR2 FQNEAQ. The CDR3 is made up of 13 amino acids. The CDR3 is CASSLLVGGPLFF. CDR3 nucleotides: TGTGCCAGCAGCTTACTTGTGGGAGGGCCACTGTTCTTC.

The genes are TRBV9 and TRBJ2-7, with a possible D match to TRBD1 (6 bases). This CDR3 has 13 residues. The germline gives CDR1 SGDLS, CDR2 YYNGEE. V gave up 0 bases and J gave up 7 bases, with 11 bases separating them. The CDR3 coding sequence is TGTGCCAGCAGCGTAGGAACCAGGGGTGAGCAGTACTTC. Its translation: CASSVGTRGEQYF.

The chain is built from TRBV10-2 and TRBJ1-5, with 9 bases matching TRBD1. The germline V gene has CDR1 WSHSY and CDR2 SAAADI. After removal of 0 bases from V and 6 bases from J, the junction contained 3 bases not matched to a gene. The CDR3 has 15 residues. This chain's CDR3 is CASSESQGASQPQHF. Written as DNA, the CDR3 is TGCGCCAGCAGTGAGTCACAGGGGGCTAGTCAGCCCCAGCATTTT.